What follows describes a single TCR beta chain. CDR3 length: 15 residues. CDR1 and CDR2 (germline): MGHRA, YSYEKL. V gave up 5 bases and J gave up 4 bases; unmatched junction bases: 7. This sample was taken from a study of shared clonotypes between healthy human individuals. Sequencing used immunoSEQ multiplex PCR; TCRdb keeps in-frame clones, though not all of them. The sample consists of some 2,400,000 clones, approximately 94% of them appearing once. This chain joins TRBV4-1 and TRBJ2-2, with TRBD1 matching 7 bases. The material sequenced was naive CD4+ T cells sorted from blood. This sample's subset: CD45RA+ positively selected. The receptor comes from a man younger than 35 in good health. CDR3 residues: CASSNTGTATGELFF. The CDR3, as DNA: TGCGCCAGCAGCAATACCGGGACAGCCACCGGGGAGCTGTTTTTT.